The rows below give T cell receptor beta chains drawn from one sample of a study of blood T cell repertoires in COVID-19. The repertoire was sequenced with immunoSEQ multiplex PCR; TCRdb's copy has only in-frame clones and lacks some. The sample carries more than 200,000 clones, around 90% recorded once. Specimen: peripheral blood. These receptors were obtained from a man between 18 and 29 years old with active or convalescent COVID-19. The CDR3 runs from the conserved cysteine through the conserved F or W. The D gene is left open where the match is weak. Rows give clone size only sometimes, using once, few, many, or a class for an expanded clone.

J gene,D gene,clone size,V gene,CDR3 DNA,CDR3 protein
TRBJ2-1,-,-,TRBV21-1,TGTGCCAGCAGCACATTCTTAACCGGGATTAGGGTATACAATGAGCAGTTCTTC,CASSTFLTGIRVYNEQFF
TRBJ1-2,TRBD1,-,TRBV4-3,TGCGCCAGCAGCCAAGGGGAGGCAGGGGGCGGATATGGCTACACCTTC,CASSQGEAGGGYGYTF
TRBJ1-4,TRBD1,-,TRBV4-3,TGCGCCAGCAGGAGGGGACAGGGGTCAGGAGCAACTAATGAAAAACTGTTTTTT,CASRRGQGSGATNEKLFF
TRBJ1-2,-,-,TRBV2,TGTGCCAGCGCGAACTATGGCTACACCTTC,CASANYGYTF
TRBJ2-1,-,-,TRBV3-1/TRBV3-2,TGTGCCAGCAGCCAAGACACGGGAGTCGCTTACAATGAGCAGTTCTTC,CASSQDTGVAYNEQFF
TRBJ2-5,TRBD2,-,TRBV30,TGTGCCTGGACTAGCGGGGGTCTCCAAGAGACCCAGTACTTC,CAWTSGGLQETQYF
TRBJ1-4,TRBD1,-,TRBV6-5,TGTGCCAGCACCCCAGGGACAGGGGATAGTGAAAAACTGTTTTTT,CASTPGTGDSEKLFF
TRBJ1-4,TRBD1,few,TRBV6-5,TGTGCCAGCAGTTACAGGGGGCGCGAAAAACTGTTTTTT,CASSYRGREKLFF
TRBJ2-3,TRBD2,-,TRBV7-2,TGTGCCAGCAGCTTAGAAACTAGCGGGAGACGGCAGTATTTT,CASSLETSGRRQYF
TRBJ2-7,TRBD1,-,TRBV15,TGTGCCACCAGCAGAGTAGGGACAGGGGGCGAGCAGTACTTC,CATSRVGTGGEQYF
TRBJ1-3,-,-,TRBV11-2,TGTGCCAGCAGCCGTTTTGGGGGGGCAGCAGCTGGGGAGAGAAACACCATATATTTT,CASSRFGGAAAGERNTIYF
TRBJ1-1,-,-,TRBV29-1,TGCAGCGTTGAGGGGGCGGGGAACACTGAAGCTTTCTTT,CSVEGAGNTEAFF
TRBJ2-5,TRBD1,-,TRBV2,TGTGCCAGCAGTGGATCGGCCTTCAGGGGGGAGACCCAGTACTTC,CASSGSAFRGETQYF
TRBJ1-1,-,-,TRBV19,TGTGCCAGTAGTATATGGGCCGGGGAGGACACTGAAGCTTTCTTT,CASSIWAGEDTEAFF
TRBJ1-1,TRBD1,-,TRBV6-5,TGTGCCAGCGGACAGGGCGTCAACACTGAAGCTTTCTTT,CASGQGVNTEAFF
TRBJ1-1,-,-,TRBV28,TGTGCCAGCAGCTTGACAGTGAACACTGAAGCTTTCTTT,CASSLTVNTEAFF
TRBJ1-1,-,-,TRBV7-3,TGTGCCAGCAGCCCGGGGTACGGGAGCGGTGAAGCTTTCTTT,CASSPGYGSGEAFF
TRBJ2-3,-,-,TRBV28,TGTGCCAGCAGTTCCTACACAGATACGCAGTATTTT,CASSSYTDTQYF
TRBJ1-1,TRBD1,-,TRBV2,TGTGCCAGCAGCGAAGGGACAGGGGGCTTGTGGACTGAAGCTTTCTTT,CASSEGTGGLWTEAFF
TRBJ1-1,TRBD1,once,TRBV19,TGTGCCAGTAGTATGAGGGGGCGCGGTGAAGCTTTCTTT,CASSMRGRGEAFF
TRBJ2-3,TRBD2,-,TRBV30,TGTGCCTGGAGTGGTACTAGCGGGGGGGTAGATACGCAGTATTTT,CAWSGTSGGVDTQYF
TRBJ1-1,-,-,TRBV7-2,TGTGCCAGCAGCCCGGCGGGGGTGAACACTGAAGCTTTCTTT,CASSPAGVNTEAFF
TRBJ1-1,-,-,TRBV3-1/TRBV3-2,TGTGCCAGCAGCCAAGGGAGCGGACGCCCTGAAGCTTTCTTT,CASSQGSGRPEAFF
TRBJ2-7,-,-,TRBV12-3/TRBV12-4,TGTGCCAGCAGGTTTAGTGGCGGCTACGAGCAGTACTTC,CASRFSGGYEQYF
TRBJ1-2,TRBD1,-,TRBV28,TGTGCCAGCAGGACAAGAGCAGTATGGGACAGCTATGGCTACACCTTC,CASRTRAVWDSYGYTF
TRBJ2-1,-,-,TRBV15,TGTGCCACCAGCAGAGATTCGAGCGCGAGCTCCTACAATGAGCAGTTCTTC,CATSRDSSASSYNEQFF
TRBJ2-7,-,-,TRBV5-1,TGCGCCAGCAGCTTGGAGGGGTTGCCCCCCTACGAGCAGTACTTC,CASSLEGLPPYEQYF
TRBJ2-7,-,-,TRBV5-1,TGCGCCAGCAGCTTGCAGGGAAACTTTTACGAGCAGTACTTC,CASSLQGNFYEQYF
TRBJ1-5,-,few,TRBV6-4,TGTGCCAGCAGTGATGGGGAGAATCAGCCCCAGCATTTT,CASSDGENQPQHF
TRBJ2-4,-,-,TRBV29-1,TGCAGCGTTGAAGCGGGGGGCTTCATTCAGTACTTC,CSVEAGGFIQYF
TRBJ2-2,TRBD2,-,TRBV7-8,TGTGCCAGCAGCCCTATAGCGGGAGAGGGCACCGGGGAGCTGTTTTTT,CASSPIAGEGTGELFF
TRBJ1-1,-,-,TRBV4-2,TGTGCCAGCAGCCAAGGGCAAACCTCCAGGGACACTGAAGCTTTCTTT,CASSQGQTSRDTEAFF
TRBJ2-1,TRBD2,-,TRBV2,TGTGCCAGCCGGGGACTAGAGCAGTTCTTC,CASRGLEQFF
TRBJ2-5,TRBD1,-,TRBV6-4,TGTGCCAGCAGCCTAACGACAGGGGGCTTCAAGACCCAGTACTTC,CASSLTTGGFKTQYF
TRBJ1-1,-,-,TRBV5-4,TGTGCCAGCAGCCCCCGCGCAGGGGAAGCTTTCTTT,CASSPRAGEAFF
TRBJ1-6,-,once,TRBV2,TGTGCCAGCAGTGCCCCTGGACGCATATCGGGGGCCCTCCACTTT,CASSAPGRISGALHF
TRBJ2-7,TRBD1,-,TRBV4-3,TGCGCCAGCAGCCAATTCAGGGGGCCCTACGAGCAGTACTTC,CASSQFRGPYEQYF
TRBJ2-2,-,once,TRBV6-5,TGTGCCAGCAGTTATAGGGGCACCGGGGAGCTGTTTTTT,CASSYRGTGELFF
TRBJ1-5,-,-,TRBV3-1/TRBV3-2,TGTGCCAGCAGCCAAGGGGGACAATATAGCAATCAGCCCCAGCATTTT,CASSQGGQYSNQPQHF
TRBJ2-4,TRBD1,-,TRBV3-1/TRBV3-2,TGTGCCAGCAGCCAAGTATCTTTTGGGACAGGGATATACATTCAGTACTTC,CASSQVSFGTGIYIQYF
TRBJ2-5,-,-,TRBV5-1,TGCGCCAGTTCCAGGGTGGGCCAAGAGACCCAGTACTTC,CASSRVGQETQYF
TRBJ2-5,-,-,TRBV19,TGTGCCAGTAGTATTGGGGCCGCGTCAGGGACCCAGTACTTC,CASSIGAASGTQYF
TRBJ1-1,-,-,TRBV28,TGTGCCAGCAGTCCTTGGGGGGTAACGAACACTGAAGCTTTCTTT,CASSPWGVTNTEAFF
TRBJ1-2,-,-,TRBV28,TGTGCCAGCAGTGAAGCCCCGGGACAAGTCCTATATGGCTACACCTTC,CASSEAPGQVLYGYTF
TRBJ1-2,-,-,TRBV9,TGTGCCAGCAGCGTAGCTGGCGGGGAAGGCTACACCTTC,CASSVAGGEGYTF
TRBJ1-1,TRBD1,-,TRBV28,TGTGCCAGCAGTTTGGCCCCACAGGGGAGAAAAAGTAGCACCATGAACACTGAAGCTTTCTTT,CASSLAPQGRKSSTMNTEAFF
TRBJ1-2,TRBD1,-,TRBV2,TGTGCCAGCAGACTCGTCGACAGGGGGGCTAACTATGGCTACACCTTC,CASRLVDRGANYGYTF
TRBJ1-1,-,-,TRBV7-2,TGTGCCAGCAGCTTAGGTAATATAGGGGATACTGAAGCTTTCTTT,CASSLGNIGDTEAFF
TRBJ1-3,-,-,TRBV18,TGTGCCAGCTCACCGGGCCGGAATATGGGAAACACCATATATTTT,CASSPGRNMGNTIYF
TRBJ2-7,TRBD2,-,TRBV10-3,TGTGCCATCAGTGACCTTACTAGCGGTTCCTACGAGCAGTACTTC,CAISDLTSGSYEQYF
TRBJ2-7,TRBD1,-,TRBV6-5,TGTGCCAGCAGACCGGGACAGGGGATCTACGAGCAGTACTTC,CASRPGQGIYEQYF
TRBJ2-1,TRBD2,-,TRBV4-2,TGTGCCAGCAGCCGAGCCGGGACTAGCGTGCATGAGCAGTTCTTC,CASSRAGTSVHEQFF
TRBJ2-1,-,few,TRBV7-3,TGTGCCAGCAGCTGGGCCCCCGGGGTCTACAATGAGCAGTTCTTC,CASSWAPGVYNEQFF
TRBJ1-4,-,-,TRBV11-2,TGTGCCAGCAGCACCAGAACGGGAGACGAAAAACTGTTTTTT,CASSTRTGDEKLFF
TRBJ1-1,-,-,TRBV6-2/TRBV6-3,TGTGCCAGCAGTTACTCCCAACGCCGTACGGGTGCGAACACTGAAGCTTTCTTT,CASSYSQRRTGANTEAFF